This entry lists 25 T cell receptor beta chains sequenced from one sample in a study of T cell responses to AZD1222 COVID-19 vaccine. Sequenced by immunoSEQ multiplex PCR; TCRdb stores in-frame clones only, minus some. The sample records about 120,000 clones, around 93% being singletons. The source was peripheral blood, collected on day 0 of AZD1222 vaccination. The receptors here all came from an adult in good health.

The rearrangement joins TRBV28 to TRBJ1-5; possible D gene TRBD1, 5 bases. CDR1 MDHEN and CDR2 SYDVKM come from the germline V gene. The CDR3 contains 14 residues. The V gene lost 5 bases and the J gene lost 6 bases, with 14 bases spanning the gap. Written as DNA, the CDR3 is TGTGCCAGCAGTCGGGCGGGGGATGGTCAGCCCCAGCATTTT. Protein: CASSRAGDGQPQHF.

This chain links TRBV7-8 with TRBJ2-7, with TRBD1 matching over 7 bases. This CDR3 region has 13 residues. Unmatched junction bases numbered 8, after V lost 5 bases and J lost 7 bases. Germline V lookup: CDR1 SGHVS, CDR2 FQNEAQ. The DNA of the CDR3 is TGTGCCAGCAGCCCCTCGACAGGGTGGGAGCAGTACTTC. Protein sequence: CASSPSTGWEQYF.

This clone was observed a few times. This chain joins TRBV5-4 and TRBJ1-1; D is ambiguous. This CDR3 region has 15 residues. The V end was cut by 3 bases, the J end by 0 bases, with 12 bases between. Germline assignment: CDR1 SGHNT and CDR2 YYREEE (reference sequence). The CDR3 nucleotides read TGTGCCAGCAGCTGGAAACGGAAATTGAACACTGAAGCTTTCTTT. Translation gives CASSWKRKLNTEAFF. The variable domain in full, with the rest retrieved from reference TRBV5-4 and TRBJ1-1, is ETGVTQSPTHLIKTRGQQVTLRCSSQSGHNTVSWYQQALGQGPQFIFQYYREEENGRGNFPPRFSGLQFPNYSSELNVNALELDDSALYLCASSWKRKLNTEAFFGQGTRLTVV.

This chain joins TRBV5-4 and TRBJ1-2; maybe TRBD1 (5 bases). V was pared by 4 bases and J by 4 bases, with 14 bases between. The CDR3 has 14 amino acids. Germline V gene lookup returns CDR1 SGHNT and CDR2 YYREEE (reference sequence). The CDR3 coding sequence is TGTGCCAGCAGCCCGGGACGCGGGGCCTATGGCTACACCTTC. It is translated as CASSPGRGAYGYTF.

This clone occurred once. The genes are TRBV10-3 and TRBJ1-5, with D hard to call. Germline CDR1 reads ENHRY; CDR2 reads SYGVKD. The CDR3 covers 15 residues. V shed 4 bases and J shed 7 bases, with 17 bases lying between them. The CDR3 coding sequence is TGTGCCATCAGTGCGGTTTCAGGCAACGGGCAGCCCCAGCATTTT. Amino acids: CAISAVSGNGQPQHF.

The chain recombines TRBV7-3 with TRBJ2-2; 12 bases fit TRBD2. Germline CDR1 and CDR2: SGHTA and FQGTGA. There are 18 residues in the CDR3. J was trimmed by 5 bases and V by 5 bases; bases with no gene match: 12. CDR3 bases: TGTGCCAGCAGCCCGGGACTAGCGGGCTCCCGGGGGACCGGGGAGCTGTTTTTT. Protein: CASSPGLAGSRGTGELFF.

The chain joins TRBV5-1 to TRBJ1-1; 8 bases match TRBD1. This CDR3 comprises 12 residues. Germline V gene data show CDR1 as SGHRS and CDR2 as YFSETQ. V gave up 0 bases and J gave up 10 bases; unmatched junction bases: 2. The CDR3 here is CASSLETGVAFF. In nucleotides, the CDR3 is TGCGCCAGCAGCTTGGAGACAGGGGTAGCTTTCTTT.

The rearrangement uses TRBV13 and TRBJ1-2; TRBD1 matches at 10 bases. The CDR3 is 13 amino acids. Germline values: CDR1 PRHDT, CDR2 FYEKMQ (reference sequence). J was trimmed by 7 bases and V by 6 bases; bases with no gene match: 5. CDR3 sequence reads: CASSAGTGAGYTF. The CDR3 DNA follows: TGTGCCAGCAGTGCCGGGACAGGGGCTGGCTACACCTTC.

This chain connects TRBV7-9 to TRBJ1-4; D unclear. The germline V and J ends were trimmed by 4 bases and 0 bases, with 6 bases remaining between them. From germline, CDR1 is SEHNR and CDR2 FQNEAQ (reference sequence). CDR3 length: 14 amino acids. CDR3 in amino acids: CASSSRATNEKLFF. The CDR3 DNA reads TGTGCCAGCAGCTCGAGGGCAACTAATGAAAAACTGTTTTTT.

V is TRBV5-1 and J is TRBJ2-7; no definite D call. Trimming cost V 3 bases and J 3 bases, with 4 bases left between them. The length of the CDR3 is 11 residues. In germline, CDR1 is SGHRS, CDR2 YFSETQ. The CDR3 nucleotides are TGCGCCAGCAGCTGGGGCTACGAGCAGTACTTC. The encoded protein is CASSWGYEQYF.

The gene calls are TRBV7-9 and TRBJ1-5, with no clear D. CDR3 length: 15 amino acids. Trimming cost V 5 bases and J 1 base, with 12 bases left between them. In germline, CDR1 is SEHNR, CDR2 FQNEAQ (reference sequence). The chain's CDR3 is CASSPGRGSNQPQHF. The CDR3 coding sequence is TGTGCCAGCAGCCCTGGCAGAGGAAGCAATCAGCCCCAGCATTTT.

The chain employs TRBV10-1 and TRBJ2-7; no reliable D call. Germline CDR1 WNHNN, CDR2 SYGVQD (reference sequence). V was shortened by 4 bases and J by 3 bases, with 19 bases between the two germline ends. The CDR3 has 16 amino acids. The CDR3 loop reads CASSGGSGWINYEQYF. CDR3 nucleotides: TGCGCCAGCAGTGGAGGTTCCGGGTGGATAAACTACGAGCAGTACTTC.

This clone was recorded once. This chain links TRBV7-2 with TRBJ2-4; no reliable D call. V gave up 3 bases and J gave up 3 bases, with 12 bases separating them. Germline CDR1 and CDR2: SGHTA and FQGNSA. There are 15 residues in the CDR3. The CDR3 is CASSFVNLGKNIQYF. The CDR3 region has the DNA TGTGCCAGCAGCTTTGTAAATCTCGGCAAAAACATTCAGTACTTC. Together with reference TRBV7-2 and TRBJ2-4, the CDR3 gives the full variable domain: GAGVSQSPSNKVTEKGKDVELRCDPISGHTALYWYRQSLGQGLEFLIYFQGNSAPDKSGLPSDRFSAERTGGSVSTLTIQRTQQEDSAVYLCASSFVNLGKNIQYFGAGTRLSVL.

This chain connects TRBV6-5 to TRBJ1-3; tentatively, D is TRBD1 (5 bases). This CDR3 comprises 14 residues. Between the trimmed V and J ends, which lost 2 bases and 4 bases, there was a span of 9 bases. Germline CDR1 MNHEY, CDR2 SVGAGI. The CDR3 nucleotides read TGTGCCAGCAGTTACAGGGGTACGGGAAACACCATATATTTT. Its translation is CASSYRGTGNTIYF.

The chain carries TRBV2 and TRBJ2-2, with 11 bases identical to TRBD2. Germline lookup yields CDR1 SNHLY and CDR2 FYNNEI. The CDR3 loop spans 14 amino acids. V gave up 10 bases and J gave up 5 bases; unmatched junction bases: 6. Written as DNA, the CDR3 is TGTGCCACCCAGACTAGCGGGAATACCGGGGAGCTGTTTTTT. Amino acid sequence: CATQTSGNTGELFF.

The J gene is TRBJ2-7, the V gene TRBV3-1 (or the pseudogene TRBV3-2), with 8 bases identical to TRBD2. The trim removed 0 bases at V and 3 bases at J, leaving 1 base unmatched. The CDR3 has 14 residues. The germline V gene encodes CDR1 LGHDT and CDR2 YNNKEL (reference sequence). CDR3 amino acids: CASSQDLAGYEQYF. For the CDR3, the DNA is TGTGCCAGCAGCCAAGATCTAGCGGGCTACGAGCAGTACTTC.

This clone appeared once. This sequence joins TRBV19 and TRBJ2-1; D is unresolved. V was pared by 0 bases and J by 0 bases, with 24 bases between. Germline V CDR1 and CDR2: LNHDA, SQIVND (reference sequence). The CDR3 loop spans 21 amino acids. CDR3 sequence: CASSIDGEVRRGLSSYNEQFF. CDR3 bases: TGTGCCAGTAGTATAGATGGGGAAGTCCGGCGTGGGTTGAGCTCCTACAATGAGCAGTTCTTC.

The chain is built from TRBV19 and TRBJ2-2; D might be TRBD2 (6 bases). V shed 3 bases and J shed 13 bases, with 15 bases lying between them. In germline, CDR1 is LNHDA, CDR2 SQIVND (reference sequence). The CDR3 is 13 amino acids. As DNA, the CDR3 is TGTGCCAGTAGTATTTCGGCCGGAGGGAGGCTGTTTTTT. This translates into CASSISAGGRLFF.

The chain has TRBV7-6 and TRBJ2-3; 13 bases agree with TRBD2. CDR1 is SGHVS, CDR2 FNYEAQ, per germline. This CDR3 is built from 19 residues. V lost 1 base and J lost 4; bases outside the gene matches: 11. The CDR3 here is CASSLGPMTSGRIADTQYF. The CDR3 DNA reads TGTGCCAGCAGCTTAGGCCCGATGACTAGCGGGAGGATTGCAGATACGCAGTATTTT. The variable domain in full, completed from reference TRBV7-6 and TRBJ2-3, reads GAGVSQSPRYKVTKRGQDVALRCDPISGHVSLYWYRQALGQGPEFLTYFNYEAQQDKSGLPNDRFSAERPEGSISTLTIQRTEQRDSAMYRCASSLGPMTSGRIADTQYFGPGTRLTVL.

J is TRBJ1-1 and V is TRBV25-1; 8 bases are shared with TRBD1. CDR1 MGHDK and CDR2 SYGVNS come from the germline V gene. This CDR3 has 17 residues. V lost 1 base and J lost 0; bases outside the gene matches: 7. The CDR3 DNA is TGTGCCAGCAGTGAATGGGGACAGGCCACTATGAACACTGAAGCTTTCTTT. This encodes CASSEWGQATMNTEAFF.

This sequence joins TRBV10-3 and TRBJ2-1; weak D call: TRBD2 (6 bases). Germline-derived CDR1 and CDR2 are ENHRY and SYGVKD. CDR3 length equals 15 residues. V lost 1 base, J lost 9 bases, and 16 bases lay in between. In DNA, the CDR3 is TGTGCCATCAGTGAGTGGGGTCGGGAGAACGGTGAGCAGTTCTTC. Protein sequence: CAISEWGRENGEQFF.

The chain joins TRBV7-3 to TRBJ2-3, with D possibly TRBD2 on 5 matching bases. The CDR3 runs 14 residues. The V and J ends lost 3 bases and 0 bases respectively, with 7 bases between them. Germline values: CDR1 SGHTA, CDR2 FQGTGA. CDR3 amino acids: CASSLGASTDTQYF. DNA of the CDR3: TGTGCCAGCAGCTTGGGAGCTAGCACAGATACGCAGTATTTT.

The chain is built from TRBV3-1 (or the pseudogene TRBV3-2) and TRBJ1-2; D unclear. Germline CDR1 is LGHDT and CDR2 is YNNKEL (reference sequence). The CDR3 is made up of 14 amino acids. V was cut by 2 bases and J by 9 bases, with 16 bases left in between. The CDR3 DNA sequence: TGTGCCAGCAGCCAATCCCTCGGACCTAGAAGCTACACCTTC. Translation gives CASSQSLGPRSYTF.

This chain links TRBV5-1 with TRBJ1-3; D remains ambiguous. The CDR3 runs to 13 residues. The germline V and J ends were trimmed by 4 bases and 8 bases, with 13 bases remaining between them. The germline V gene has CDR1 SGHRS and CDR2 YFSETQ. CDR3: CASSPPQVDTIYF. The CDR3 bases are TGCGCCAGCAGCCCGCCCCAAGTCGACACCATATATTTT.

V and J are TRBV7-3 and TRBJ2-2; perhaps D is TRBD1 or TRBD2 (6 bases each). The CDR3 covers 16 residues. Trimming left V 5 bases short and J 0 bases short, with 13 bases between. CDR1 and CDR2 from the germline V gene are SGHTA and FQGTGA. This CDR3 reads CASSASGAPNTGELFF. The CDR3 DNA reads TGTGCCAGCAGCGCCTCGGGGGCCCCGAACACCGGGGAGCTGTTTTTT. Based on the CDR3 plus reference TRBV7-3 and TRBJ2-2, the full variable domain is GAGVSQTPSNKVTEKGKYVELRCDPISGHTALYWYRQSLGQGPEFLIYFQGTGAADDSGLPNDRFFAVRPEGSVSTLKIQRTERGDSAVYLCASSASGAPNTGELFFGEGSRLTVL.